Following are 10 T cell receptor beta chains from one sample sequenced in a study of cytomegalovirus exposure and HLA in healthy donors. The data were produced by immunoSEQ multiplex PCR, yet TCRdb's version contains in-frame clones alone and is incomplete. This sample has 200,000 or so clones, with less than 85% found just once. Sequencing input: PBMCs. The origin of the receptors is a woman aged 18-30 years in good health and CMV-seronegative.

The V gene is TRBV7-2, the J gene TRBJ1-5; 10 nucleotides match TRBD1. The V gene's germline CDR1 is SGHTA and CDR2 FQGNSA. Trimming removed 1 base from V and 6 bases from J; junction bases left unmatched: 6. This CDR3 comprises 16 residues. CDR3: CASSLEGGQGTQPQHF. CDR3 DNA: TGTGCCAGCAGCTTAGAGGGGGGACAGGGGACTCAGCCCCAGCATTTT.

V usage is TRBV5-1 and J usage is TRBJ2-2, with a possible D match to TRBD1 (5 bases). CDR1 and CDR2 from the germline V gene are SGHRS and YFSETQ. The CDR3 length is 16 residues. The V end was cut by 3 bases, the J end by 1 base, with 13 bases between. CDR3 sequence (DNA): TGCGCCAGCAGCTCTCAGGGCGACCTGAACACCGGGGAGCTGTTTTTT. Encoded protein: CASSSQGDLNTGELFF.

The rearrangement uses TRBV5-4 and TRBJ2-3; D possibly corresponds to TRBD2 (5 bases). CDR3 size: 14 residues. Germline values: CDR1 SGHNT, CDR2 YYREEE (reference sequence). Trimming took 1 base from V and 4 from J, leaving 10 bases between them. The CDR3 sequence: CASSLRGLADTQYF. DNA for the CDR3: TGTGCCAGCAGCTTGAGAGGGTTGGCAGATACGCAGTATTTT.

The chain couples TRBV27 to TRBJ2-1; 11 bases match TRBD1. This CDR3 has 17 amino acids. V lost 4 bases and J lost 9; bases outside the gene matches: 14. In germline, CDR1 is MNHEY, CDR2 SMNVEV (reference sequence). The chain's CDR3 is CASSSPPGQGVLGEQFF. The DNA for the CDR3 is TGTGCCAGCAGTTCTCCCCCGGGACAGGGGGTTCTCGGTGAGCAGTTCTTC.

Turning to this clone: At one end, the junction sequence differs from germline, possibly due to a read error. The CDR3 region is CAGRTQGRAFF. The CDR3 nucleotides are TGTGCCGGGAGGACACAGGGGAGGGCTTTCTTT. This chain uses TRBV30 with TRBJ1-1; 7 bases line up with TRBD1. The CDR3 is 11 residues long. The germline CDR1 and CDR2 sequences are GTSNPN and SVGIG (reference sequence). The full variable domain, its missing parts supplied by reference TRBV30 and TRBJ1-1, is SQTIHQWPATLVQPVGSPLSLECTVEGTSNPNLYWYRQAAGRGLQLLFYSVGIGQISSEVPQNLSASRPQDRQFILSSKKLLLSDSGFYLCAGRTQGRAFFGQGTRLTVV.

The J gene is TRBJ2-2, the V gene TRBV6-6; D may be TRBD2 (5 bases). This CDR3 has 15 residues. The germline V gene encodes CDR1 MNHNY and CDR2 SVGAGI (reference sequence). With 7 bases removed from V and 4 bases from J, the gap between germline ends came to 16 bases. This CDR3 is CASTSGSRGTGELFF. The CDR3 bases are TGTGCCAGCACCTCAGGAAGTCGGGGCACCGGGGAGCTGTTTTTT.

CDR3 DNA: TGTGCCAGCAGCTTGGGATCCCATAGCAATCAGCCCCAGCATTTT. Residues: CASSLGSHSNQPQHF. The chain uses TRBV7-9 and TRBJ1-5; D unresolved. This CDR3 has 15 amino acids. Germline-derived CDR1 and CDR2 are SEHNR and FQNEAQ (reference sequence). The V end lost 3 bases, the J end lost 0 bases, and 9 bases lay between the germline ends.

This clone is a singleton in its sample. The CDR3: CASSVSSVNEQFF. CDR3 coding DNA: TGTGCCAGTAGTGTCTCTAGCGTCAATGAGCAGTTCTTC. V gene TRBV19 combines with J gene TRBJ2-1; the D gene is possibly TRBD2 (6 bases). V dropped 5 bases and J dropped 6 bases, with 11 bases sitting between them. The CDR3 loop spans 13 amino acids. The germline gives CDR1 LNHDA, CDR2 SQIVND (reference sequence).

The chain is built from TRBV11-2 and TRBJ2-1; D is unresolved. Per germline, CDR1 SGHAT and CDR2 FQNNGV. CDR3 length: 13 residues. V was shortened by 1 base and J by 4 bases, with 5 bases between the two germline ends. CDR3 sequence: CASSLVIYNEQFF. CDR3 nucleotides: TGTGCCAGCAGCTTAGTTATTTACAATGAGCAGTTCTTC.

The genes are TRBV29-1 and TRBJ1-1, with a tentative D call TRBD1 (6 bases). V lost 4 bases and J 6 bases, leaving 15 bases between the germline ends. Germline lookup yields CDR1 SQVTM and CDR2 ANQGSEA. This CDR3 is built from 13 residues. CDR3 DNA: TGCAGCGTTGGGAAGGGGGGAACGTCTGAAGCTTTCTTT. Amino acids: CSVGKGGTSEAFF.